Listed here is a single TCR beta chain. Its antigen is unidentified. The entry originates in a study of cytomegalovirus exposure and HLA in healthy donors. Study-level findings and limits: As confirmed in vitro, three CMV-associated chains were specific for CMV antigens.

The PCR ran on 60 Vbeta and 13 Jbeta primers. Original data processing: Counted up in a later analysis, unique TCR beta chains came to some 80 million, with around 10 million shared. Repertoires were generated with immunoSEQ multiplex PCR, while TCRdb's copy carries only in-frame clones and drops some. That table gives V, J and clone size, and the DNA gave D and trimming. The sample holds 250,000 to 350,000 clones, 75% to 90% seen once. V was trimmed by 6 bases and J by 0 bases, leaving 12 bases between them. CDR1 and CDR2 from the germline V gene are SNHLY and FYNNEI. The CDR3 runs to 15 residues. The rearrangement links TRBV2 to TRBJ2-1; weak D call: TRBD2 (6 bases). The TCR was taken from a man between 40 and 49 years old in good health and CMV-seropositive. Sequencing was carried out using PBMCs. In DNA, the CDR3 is TGTGCCAGCAGGCGGGACCAAAGCTCCTACAATGAGCAGTTCTTC. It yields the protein CASRRDQSSYNEQFF.